This is a list of T cell receptor beta chains from one sample in a study of response to subunit inactivated influenza vaccine. MiXCR, applied by TCRdb to the RT-PCR reads, yields one record per CDR3 protein. This repertoire shows around 850,000 distinct CDR3 sequences, approximately 17% found once; its top ten account for approximately 11%. Source: PBMCs from blood, taken 5 days after vaccination. The receptors originated from a man in his fifties who received an inactivated influenza vaccine. Each CDR3 is given with its conserved first and last residue. Each record gives: CDR3 DNA, CDR3 protein, clone size, V gene, D gene, CDR3 length, J gene. The D gene is left open where the match is weak. Size tells how often a clone was seen (once, few, many) or the class of an expanded clone, and some rows leave it out.

CDR3nt: TGCGCCAGCAGCTTGGACCTGGGAACCTACGAGCAGTACTTC
CDR3aa: CASSLDLGTYEQYF
abundance: -
v_gene: TRBV5-1
d_gene: -
len: 14
j_gene: TRBJ2-7

CDR3nt: TGCAGCGTTGAGATGGGGGCTAGCTATGGCTACACCTTC
CDR3aa: CSVEMGASYGYTF
abundance: many
v_gene: TRBV29-1
d_gene: -
len: 13
j_gene: TRBJ1-2

CDR3nt: TGTGCCAGCAGGGGAACAGGGGGTCCTAATTCACCCCTCCACTTT
CDR3aa: CASRGTGGPNSPLHF
abundance: few
v_gene: TRBV25-1
d_gene: TRBD1
len: 15
j_gene: TRBJ1-6

CDR3nt: TGTGCCATCAGTGACCGACGGGGCGGAGATGGCTACACCTTC
CDR3aa: CAISDRRGGDGYTF
abundance: few
v_gene: TRBV10-3
d_gene: -
len: 14
j_gene: TRBJ1-2

CDR3nt: TGTGCCAGCAGTTCCCCTCCGGGGACAGGGTTTTCACCCCTCCACTTT
CDR3aa: CASSSPPGTGFSPLHF
abundance: -
v_gene: TRBV28
d_gene: TRBD1
len: 16
j_gene: TRBJ1-6

CDR3nt: TGTGCCAGCAGTAGGGGGATTCAGCCCCAGCATTTT
CDR3aa: CASSRGIQPQHF
abundance: -
v_gene: TRBV6-6
d_gene: -
len: 12
j_gene: TRBJ1-5

CDR3nt: TGTGCCAGCAGTACCCTGGGGGCGGGGGGGCTTGAGCAGTACTTC
CDR3aa: CASSTLGAGGLEQYF
abundance: few
v_gene: TRBV6-1
d_gene: TRBD2
len: 15
j_gene: TRBJ2-7

CDR3nt: TGCGCCAGCAGTCTGACCAGGGCTTCCTACGAGCAGTACTTC
CDR3aa: CASSLTRASYEQYF
abundance: many
v_gene: TRBV10-1
d_gene: -
len: 14
j_gene: TRBJ2-7

CDR3nt: TGCAGTGCTAGATCCCCCGGACTAGCGGGTACCACAGATACGCAGTATTTT
CDR3aa: CSARSPGLAGTTDTQYF
abundance: -
v_gene: TRBV20-1
d_gene: TRBD2
len: 17
j_gene: TRBJ2-3

CDR3nt: TGTGCCAGCAGTCCGACCTACACCCAAGGGAACATTCAGTACTTC
CDR3aa: CASSPTYTQGNIQYF
abundance: -
v_gene: TRBV27
d_gene: -
len: 15
j_gene: TRBJ2-4

CDR3nt: TGTGCCAGCAGTTACTCTTCGGCGTCAGGCACCGGGGAGCTGTTTTTT
CDR3aa: CASSYSSASGTGELFF
abundance: few
v_gene: TRBV6-5
d_gene: -
len: 16
j_gene: TRBJ2-2

CDR3nt: TGTGCCAGCAGTGAGGTGCTAAAGCCCCAGCATTTT
CDR3aa: CASSEVLKPQHF
abundance: few
v_gene: TRBV6-1
d_gene: -
len: 12
j_gene: TRBJ1-5

CDR3nt: TGCGCCAGCAGCCCCCGGTCAACCCGCACAGATACGCAGTATTTT
CDR3aa: CASSPRSTRTDTQYF
abundance: -
v_gene: TRBV4-3
d_gene: -
len: 15
j_gene: TRBJ2-3

CDR3nt: TGCGCCAGCAGAGTCCTAGCGGGACGTGAGACCCAGTACTTC
CDR3aa: CASRVLAGRETQYF
abundance: few
v_gene: TRBV5-1
d_gene: TRBD2
len: 14
j_gene: TRBJ2-5

CDR3nt: TGCGCCAGCAGCCAAGATCTCCTCAGGGTGGATGAAAAACTGTTTTTT
CDR3aa: CASSQDLLRVDEKLFF
abundance: -
v_gene: TRBV4-3
d_gene: -
len: 16
j_gene: TRBJ1-4

CDR3nt: TGTGCCAGCAGCCCCCGCGGGTTCAGCGGGAGACGCTGGGGAGATACGCAGTATTTT
CDR3aa: CASSPRGFSGRRWGDTQYF
abundance: -
v_gene: TRBV11-1
d_gene: TRBD2
len: 19
j_gene: TRBJ2-3

CDR3nt: TGTGCCAGCAGTCATACTCCCCGACAGCAAACTAATGAAAAACTGTTTTTT
CDR3aa: CASSHTPRQQTNEKLFF
abundance: -
v_gene: TRBV28
d_gene: -
len: 17
j_gene: TRBJ1-4

CDR3nt: TGCAGTGCTAGATCAGCCTCTCCCGGCAGTAGTCAGCCCCAGCATTTT
CDR3aa: CSARSASPGSSQPQHF
abundance: -
v_gene: TRBV20-1
d_gene: -
len: 16
j_gene: TRBJ1-5

CDR3nt: TGTGCCACCAGCAGAGAATTGGGCGGTGGGGAGCTGTTTTTT
CDR3aa: CATSRELGGGELFF
abundance: -
v_gene: TRBV15
d_gene: -
len: 14
j_gene: TRBJ2-2

CDR3nt: TGTGCCACCAGCAGAGATCTAGCGGACCGCACCTACGAGCAGTACTTC
CDR3aa: CATSRDLADRTYEQYF
abundance: -
v_gene: TRBV15
d_gene: TRBD2
len: 16
j_gene: TRBJ2-7

CDR3nt: TGTGCCATCAGTGAGGTCCTAGCCGAGACCCAGTACTTC
CDR3aa: CAISEVLAETQYF
abundance: -
v_gene: TRBV10-3
d_gene: -
len: 13
j_gene: TRBJ2-5

CDR3nt: TGTGCCAGCAGCTTATCGGGACAGGGGGACGAGCAGTACTTC
CDR3aa: CASSLSGQGDEQYF
abundance: few
v_gene: TRBV7-2
d_gene: TRBD1
len: 14
j_gene: TRBJ2-7

CDR3nt: TGTGCCAGCAGTTACCTCCTGGATGAGCAGTTCTTC
CDR3aa: CASSYLLDEQFF
abundance: -
v_gene: TRBV6-2/TRBV6-3
d_gene: -
len: 12
j_gene: TRBJ2-1

CDR3nt: TGTGCCAGCAGTTTATCCGCGGGAACCCGCGCCAAAAACATTCAGTACTTC
CDR3aa: CASSLSAGTRAKNIQYF
abundance: once
v_gene: TRBV27
d_gene: -
len: 17
j_gene: TRBJ2-4

CDR3nt: TGTGCCACCAGCAGAGCAGAGAGGTTTGGCGAGCAGTACTTC
CDR3aa: CATSRAERFGEQYF
abundance: -
v_gene: TRBV15
d_gene: -
len: 14
j_gene: TRBJ2-7

CDR3nt: TGTGCCAGCAGTGCCTCGAAAAGTCACGAGTACTTC
CDR3aa: CASSASKSHEYF
abundance: few
v_gene: TRBV6-5
d_gene: -
len: 12
j_gene: TRBJ2-7

CDR3nt: TGTGCCAGCAGCCAAGACTCTGGAAACACCATATATTTT
CDR3aa: CASSQDSGNTIYF
abundance: many
v_gene: TRBV7-6
d_gene: -
len: 13
j_gene: TRBJ1-3

CDR3nt: TGTGCCAGCTCACCACTCTTGACAGACCAGAGGTCCGGGGAGCTGTTTTTT
CDR3aa: CASSPLLTDQRSGELFF
abundance: -
v_gene: TRBV18
d_gene: -
len: 17
j_gene: TRBJ2-2

CDR3nt: TGTGCCAGCAAAATGACGGGTAATTCACCCCTCCACTTT
CDR3aa: CASKMTGNSPLHF
abundance: few
v_gene: TRBV6-1
d_gene: -
len: 13
j_gene: TRBJ1-6

CDR3nt: TGCGCCAGCAGCTTGGAGACAGGGTCGCAGCCCCAGCATTTT
CDR3aa: CASSLETGSQPQHF
abundance: -
v_gene: TRBV5-1
d_gene: TRBD1
len: 14
j_gene: TRBJ1-5

CDR3nt: TGTGCCATCAGTGCGGGGGGACAGGAGAACTATGGCTACACCTTC
CDR3aa: CAISAGGQENYGYTF
abundance: -
v_gene: TRBV10-3
d_gene: TRBD1
len: 15
j_gene: TRBJ1-2

CDR3nt: TGTGCCAGCAGCCCGCATGCGGGGAGGAGTTCCACCGGGGAGCTGTTTTTT
CDR3aa: CASSPHAGRSSTGELFF
abundance: few
v_gene: TRBV7-6
d_gene: -
len: 17
j_gene: TRBJ2-2

CDR3nt: TGCGCCAGCAGCCCCCAGGGGAACGAGCAGTACTTC
CDR3aa: CASSPQGNEQYF
abundance: many
v_gene: TRBV5-1
d_gene: -
len: 12
j_gene: TRBJ2-7